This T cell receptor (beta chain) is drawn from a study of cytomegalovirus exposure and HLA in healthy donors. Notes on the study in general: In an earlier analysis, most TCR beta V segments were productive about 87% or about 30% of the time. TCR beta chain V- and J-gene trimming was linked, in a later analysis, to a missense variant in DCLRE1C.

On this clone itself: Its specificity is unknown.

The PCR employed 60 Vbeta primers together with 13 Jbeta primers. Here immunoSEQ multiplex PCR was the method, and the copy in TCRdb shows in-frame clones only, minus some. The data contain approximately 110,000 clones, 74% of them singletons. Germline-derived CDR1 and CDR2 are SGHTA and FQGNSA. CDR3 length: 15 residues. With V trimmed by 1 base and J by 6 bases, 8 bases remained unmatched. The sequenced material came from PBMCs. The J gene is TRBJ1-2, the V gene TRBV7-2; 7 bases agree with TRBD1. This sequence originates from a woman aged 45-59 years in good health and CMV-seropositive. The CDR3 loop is CASSLDYVGGDGYTF. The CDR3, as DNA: TGTGCCAGCAGCTTAGATTATGTAGGGGGCGATGGCTACACCTTC.